This TCR beta chain was observed in a study of blood T cell repertoires in COVID-19. Study context: Both acute and convalescent COVID-19 samples were obtained from the United States, Italy and Spain. Nucleic acid was either cDNA or gDNA, and it came from T cells, B-cell-depleted T cells, or PBMCs.

The germline gives CDR1 SGHNT, CDR2 YYREEE (reference sequence). V dropped 2 bases and J dropped 5 bases, with 10 bases sitting between them. CDR3 length equals 13 residues. In the original processing: Estimation of nucleated cell counts was performed using reference gene primer amplification. Sequencing used immunoSEQ multiplex PCR; TCRdb keeps in-frame clones, though not all of them. Clone size and the V and J calls come from that table; the DNA yielded D and trimming. The sample lists some 130,000 clones; over 75% were seen once. As for this clone: Distinct nucleotide sequences in the sample also encode this CDR3.

The TCR sequence derives from a human donor in a cohort sampled during active COVID-19. The sample taken for sequencing was peripheral blood. The chain combines TRBV5-4 with TRBJ2-5; a weak D match, TRBD2 (7 bases). CDR3: CASSLRGAETQYF. The CDR3, as DNA: TGTGCCAGCAGCTTACGGGGGGCGGAGACCCAGTACTTC. Looking up the rest from reference TRBV5-4 and TRBJ2-5 gives the full variable domain: ETGVTQSPTHLIKTRGQQVTLRCSSQSGHNTVSWYQQALGQGPQFIFQYYREEENGRGNFPPRFSGLQFPNYSSELNVNALELDDSALYLCASSLRGAETQYFGPGTRLLVL.